These 26 T cell receptor beta chains came from one sample sequenced in a study of cytomegalovirus exposure and HLA in healthy donors. 13 Jbeta primers and 60 Vbeta primers were used for the PCR. Produced via immunoSEQ multiplex PCR; TCRdb's table is partial and in-frame only. The data show under 200,000 clones, 82% seen once. Sequences were obtained from PBMCs. Source of these receptors: a woman younger than 35 in good health and CMV-seronegative.

The rearrangement uses TRBV6-1 and TRBJ2-7, with 9 nucleotides matching TRBD2. V dropped 0 bases and J dropped 10; count of bases not matched to a gene: 7. The CDR3 runs 14 residues. From germline, CDR1 is MNHNS and CDR2 SASEGT. The CDR3 nucleotides are TGTGCCAGCAGTGAAGCGATAAGAGCGGGAGGTCAGTACGTC. It specifies CASSEAIRAGGQYV.

The CDR3 is CSVENGGVPTDTQYF. The CDR3 DNA is TGCAGCGTTGAAAACGGAGGGGTTCCTACAGATACGCAGTATTTT. This rearrangement joins TRBV29-1 to TRBJ2-3; D might be TRBD2 (6 bases). This CDR3 has 15 amino acids. Germline V gives CDR1 SQVTM, CDR2 ANQGSEA. V lost 2 bases, J lost 3 bases, and 15 bases lay in between.

The chain uses TRBV4-1 and TRBJ1-5; D unclear. Germline CDR1 and CDR2: MGHRA and YSYEKL. Trimming pared 0 bases from V and 7 bases from J, leaving 10 bases between. There are 14 residues in the CDR3. CDR3 sequence: CASSQETVGQPQHF. CDR3 coding DNA: TGCGCCAGCAGCCAAGAAACGGTCGGGCAGCCCCAGCATTTT.

V and J are TRBV6-1 and TRBJ2-7, with a possible D match to TRBD1 (6 bases). The CDR3 contains 14 residues. Between the trimmed V and J ends, which lost 2 bases and 3 bases, there was a span of 11 bases. From germline, CDR1 is MNHNS and CDR2 SASEGT. CDR3 in DNA: TGTGCCAGCAGTGAATCGGGCAGGGGCTACGAGCAGTACGTC. Translation: CASSESGRGYEQYV.

The rearrangement joins TRBV7-2 to TRBJ2-2; weak D call: TRBD2 (5 bases). The germline V and J ends were trimmed by 1 base and 6 bases, with 9 bases remaining between them. The germline gives CDR1 SGHTA, CDR2 FQGNSA. The CDR3 sequence is 14 residues long. The CDR3 DNA sequence: TGTGCCAGCAGCTTAGTCTTCGGGGCCGGGGAGCTGTTTTTT. Translated, it gives CASSLVFGAGELFF.

The genes are TRBV7-9 and TRBJ2-7; TRBD1 is a possible D gene (6 bases). V was clipped by 5 bases and J by 4 bases, with 18 bases between them. Germline assignment: CDR1 SEHNR and CDR2 FQNEAQ (reference sequence). The CDR3 length is 15 residues. Here the CDR3 DNA reads TGTGCCAGCAGCCCCCGGGACACCCCTTGGTACGAGCAGTACGTC. Translated, it gives CASSPRDTPWYEQYV.

The rearrangement joins TRBV19 to TRBJ1-2; possible D gene TRBD1, 6 bases. This CDR3 has 16 residues. Trimming removed 7 bases at V and 6 bases at J, with 24 bases between. Germline CDR1 is LNHDA and CDR2 is SQIVND (reference sequence). CDR3 DNA sequence: TGTGCCAGTACCACGACAGGTTTTGTTGGGGGAAATGGCTACACCTTC. It yields the protein CASTTTGFVGGNGYTF.

The V call is TRBV27, the J call TRBJ1-4; D not certain. This CDR3 spans 15 amino acids. The germline gives CDR1 MNHEY, CDR2 SMNVEV (reference sequence). V gave up 6 bases and J gave up 0 bases, with 11 bases separating them. CDR3 sequence: CASRTRAATNEKLFF. The CDR3 bases are TGTGCCAGCAGGACTAGGGCGGCAACTAATGAAAAACTGTTTTTT. The full variable domain, in which reference TRBV27 and TRBJ1-4 provide the parts outside the CDR3, is EAQVTQNPRYLITVTGKKLTVTCSQNMNHEYMSWYRQDPGLGLRQIYYSMNVEVTDKGDVPEGYKVSRKEKRNFPLILESPSPNQTSLYFCASRTRAATNEKLFFGSGTQLSVL.

With regard to this clone: Other DNA sequences in this sample translate to the same CDR3. The rearrangement uses TRBV9 and TRBJ2-1; the match to TRBD2 covers 7 bases. The CDR3 has 15 amino acids. The germline V gene encodes CDR1 SGDLS and CDR2 YYNGEE. Germline trimming cut 3 bases from V and 3 bases from J; bases unmatched to any gene: 6. The CDR3 reads CASSALAASYNEQFF. CDR3 bases: TGTGCCAGCAGCGCCCTAGCGGCCAGCTACAATGAGCAGTTCTTC. Full variable domain (remainder filled in from reference TRBV9 and TRBJ2-1): DSGVTQTPKHLITATGQRVTLRCSPRSGDLSVYWYQQSLDQGLQFLIQYYNGEERAKGNILERFSAQQFPDLHSELNLSSLELGDSALYFCASSALAASYNEQFFGPGTRLTVL.

This clone appeared once. The chain uses TRBV4-2 and TRBJ2-2, with TRBD2 matching 13 bases. CDR3 length: 19 residues. In germline, CDR1 is LGHNA, CDR2 YNFKEQ. J lost 0 bases, V lost 1 base, and 5 bases had no gene match. In nucleotides, the CDR3 is TGTGCCAGCAGCCAAGTGACGACTAGCGGGAGGCCGAACACCGGGGAGCTGTTTTTT. Translation gives CASSQVTTSGRPNTGELFF.

V is TRBV7-2 and J is TRBJ2-3; 13 nucleotides line up with TRBD2. The length of the CDR3 is 17 residues. The V gene's germline CDR1 is SGHTA and CDR2 FQGNSA. Losses at the gene ends were 3 bases for V and 2 bases for J; bases not matched to a gene: 5. In DNA, the CDR3 is TGTGCCAGCAGCTTCCTCACTAGCGGGAGGGCCACAGATACGCAGTATTTT. Translated, it gives CASSFLTSGRATDTQYF.

This clone appeared a few times. The J gene is TRBJ1-5, the V gene TRBV5-6, with TRBD1 matching 7 bases. With 4 bases clipped from V and 3 bases from J, the junction kept 7 bases outside the gene matches. The length of the CDR3 is 15 residues. Per the germline V gene, CDR1 is SGHDT and CDR2 is YYEEEE. The CDR3 nucleotides read TGTGCCAGCAGCCAGCTTACAGGGGTCAATCAGCCCCAGCATTTT. The encoded protein is CASSQLTGVNQPQHF.

The rearrangement uses TRBV29-1 and TRBJ2-1, with 7 bases identical to TRBD2. The CDR3 totals 15 residues. Germline-derived CDR1 and CDR2 are SQVTM and ANQGSEA. V lost 3 bases, J lost 9 bases, and 14 bases stayed unmatched. CDR3 region: CSVDAARREHAEQFF. CDR3 DNA: TGCAGCGTTGACGCCGCGAGGCGGGAGCATGCTGAGCAGTTCTTC.

This chain connects TRBV28 to TRBJ2-7, with D perhaps TRBD2 (6 bases). With 4 bases removed from V and 0 bases from J, the gap between germline ends came to 16 bases. This CDR3 is 16 amino acids long. CDR1 is MDHEN, CDR2 SYDVKM, per germline. The CDR3 bases are TGTGCCAGCAGTTCCCCCGTGGCGGGAAGCTCCTACGAGCAGTACTTC. It encodes CASSSPVAGSSYEQYF.

The genes are TRBV6-1 and TRBJ2-3; 9 nucleotides align to TRBD2. Losses at the gene ends were 8 bases for V and 1 base for J; bases not matched to a gene: 7. CDR1 MNHNS and CDR2 SASEGT come from the germline V gene. The CDR3 totals 15 residues. CDR3 coding DNA: TGTGCCAGCCGGGATAGCGGGAGTGGCACAGATACGCAGTATTTT. It encodes CASRDSGSGTDTQYF.

CDR3 sequence: CASSYLGAANEKLFF. CDR3 coding DNA: TGTGCCAGCAGTTACCTGGGGGCGGCTAATGAAAAACTGTTTTTT. This sequence joins TRBV6-6 and TRBJ1-4, with D possibly matching TRBD1 (6 bases). The CDR3 is 15 amino acids. V lost 2 bases to trimming and J lost 3 bases, with 10 bases between them. Germline V gene lookup returns CDR1 MNHNY and CDR2 SVGAGI (reference sequence).

The chain joins TRBV28 to TRBJ2-3; D might be TRBD1 (6 bases). V was trimmed by 11 bases and J by 3 bases, leaving 21 bases between them. Germline loops: CDR1 MDHEN, CDR2 SYDVKM. The CDR3 sequence is 15 residues long. The CDR3 region has the DNA TGTGCCCGGAATGGGGGCTGGGGGATAACAGATACGCAGTATTTT. It is translated as CARNGGWGITDTQYF.

This clone has a handful of counts. The chain carries TRBV7-6 and TRBJ1-2; 9 bases match TRBD1. This CDR3 contains 14 residues. CDR1 and CDR2 (germline): SGHVS, FNYEAQ. With V trimmed by 5 bases and J by 4 bases, 5 bases remained unmatched. CDR3: CASSPGTGTYGYTF. The CDR3 bases are TGTGCCAGCAGCCCAGGGACAGGGACCTATGGCTACACCTTC.

This chain joins TRBV6-5 and TRBJ2-7, with 10 positions matching TRBD1. The CDR3 consists of 16 residues. With 0 bases clipped from V and 6 bases from J, the junction kept 8 bases outside the gene matches. CDR1 MNHEY and CDR2 SVGAGI come from the germline V gene. The CDR3 protein is CASSYSIDRGPLEQYF. The CDR3 coding sequence is TGTGCCAGCAGTTACTCAATTGACAGGGGGCCACTCGAGCAGTACTTC.

The rearrangement joins TRBV6-5 to TRBJ1-3; D gene ambiguous. The V gene lost 2 bases and the J gene lost 0 bases, with 8 bases spanning the gap. The CDR3 has 15 residues. Germline CDR1 and CDR2: MNHEY and SVGAGI. The CDR3 is CASSYGLSSGNTIYF. DNA for the CDR3: TGTGCCAGCAGTTACGGGCTGAGCTCTGGAAACACCATATATTTT.

The chain links TRBV6-5 to TRBJ1-1, with 7 bases matching TRBD1. In germline, CDR1 is MNHEY, CDR2 SVGAGI. J gave up 2 bases and V 4 bases, and 7 bases lay outside the gene matches. This CDR3 comprises 15 residues. The CDR3 bases are TGTGCCAGCAGTTCGGGACAGTTTTTTAACACTGAAGCTTTCTTT. Translating it yields CASSSGQFFNTEAFF.

This clone was seen just once. J is TRBJ2-5 and V is TRBV5-8; 8 nucleotides match TRBD1. The J call is doubtful: the DNA matches TRBJ2-7 better. The CDR3 consists of 14 residues. Germline loops: CDR1 SGHTS, CDR2 YDEGEE. The CDR3 sequence: CASSWGQVNYEQYF. DNA of the CDR3: TGTGCCAGCAGCTGGGGACAGGTAAACTACGAGCAGTACTTC.

The sample holds one count of this clone. The rearrangement uses TRBV30 and TRBJ2-1; TRBD2 matches 13 bases. The CDR3 covers 15 residues. Germline-derived CDR1 and CDR2 are GTSNPN and SVGIG (reference sequence). Trimming cost V 5 bases and J 8 bases; bases outside gene matches: 9. The CDR3, as DNA: TGTGCCTGGGAGAGGACTAGCGGGGGACGGCATGAGCAGTTCTTC. It translates to CAWERTSGGRHEQFF.

CDR3 DNA sequence: TGTGCCAGCAGTGCTCGGACAGGGGGCAGGACTGAAGCTTTCTTT. It codes for CASSARTGGRTEAFF. V usage is TRBV2 and J usage is TRBJ1-1; the match to TRBD1 covers 11 bases. Germline V lookup: CDR1 SNHLY, CDR2 FYNNEI. The CDR3 totals 15 residues. Losses at the gene ends were 4 bases for V and 5 bases for J; bases not matched to a gene: 6.

This chain connects TRBV5-1 to TRBJ2-2, with 9 nucleotides matching TRBD1. The junction had 3 bases not matched to a gene; V was cut back by 1 base and J by 5 bases. CDR3 size: 15 residues. Germline V gives CDR1 SGHRS, CDR2 YFSETQ. CDR3 sequence (DNA): TGCGCCAGCAGCTTGTACGACAGGGGGACCGGGGAGCTGTTTTTT. Its translation: CASSLYDRGTGELFF.

This clone has a single count. This chain links TRBV28 with TRBJ2-3; 12 bases map to TRBD1. The germline CDR1 and CDR2 sequences are MDHEN and SYDVKM. The CDR3 contains 16 residues. The ends lost 6 bases at V and 2 bases at J; junction bases unmatched: 6. Here the CDR3 DNA reads TGTGCCAGCAGCTCCAGGGACAGGGGGCCCACAGATACGCAGTATTTT. Translated, it gives CASSSRDRGPTDTQYF.